This TCR beta chain was captured in a study of blood T cell repertoires in COVID-19. The wider study: The study drew acute and convalescent COVID-19 samples from the United States, Italy and Spain. T cells, B-cell-depleted T cells, or PBMCs provided the cDNA or gDNA that served as material.

After removal of 2 bases from V and 6 bases from J, the junction contained 6 bases not matched to a gene. The CDR3 spans 15 residues. CDR1 is KGHSH and CDR2 is LQKENI in the germline V gene. Original methodology: Estimation of nucleated cell counts was performed using reference gene primer amplification. Some clones are missing from TCRdb's copy, which holds only in-frame ones; the method was immunoSEQ multiplex PCR. V, J and clone size derive from that table, while D and trimming were established from the DNA sequence. Altogether around 270,000 clones are present, 80% to 90% being singletons, with the ten largest covering approximately 2.3%.

The V gene is TRBV18, the J gene TRBJ1-2; 10 nucleotides line up with TRBD1. The sample was peripheral blood. This TCR was recovered from a woman between 45 and 65 years old with acute or convalescent COVID-19. The CDR3, as DNA: TGTGCCAGCTCACCAGAAGCCGGGACAGGGGATGGCTACACCTTC. The encoded protein is CASSPEAGTGDGYTF. The variable domain in full, with the rest retrieved from reference TRBV18 and TRBJ1-2, is NAGVMQNPRHLVRRRGQEARLRCSPMKGHSHVYWYRQLPEEGLKFMVYLQKENIIDESGMPKERFSAEFPKEGPSILRIQQVVRGDSAAYFCASSPEAGTGDGYTFGSGTRLTVV.